This TCR beta chain was retrieved from a study of shared clonotypes between healthy human individuals. Findings and limits, study-wide: Naive subsets tended to show greater estimated richness than memory subsets. Of the naive CD4 clonotypes, approximately 5% were shared across several donors.

The CD4+ fraction was divided into a CD45RA+ naive subset and a CD45RA-negative memory subset. In regard to this clone: What it binds is unknown.

The CDR3 has 15 amino acids. Germline CDR1 is ENHRY and CDR2 is SYGVKD. Trimming left V 3 bases short and J 2 bases short, with 14 bases between. Across several immunoSEQ plates, the genomic DNA of each subset was split evenly. The protocol was immunoSEQ multiplex PCR, while the TCRdb copy is restricted to in-frame clones and leaves out a portion. The profile shows hundreds of thousands of clones, approximately 97% of them singletons. The TCR comes from a woman aged 25 to 39 in good health. The chain couples TRBV10-3 to TRBJ2-7; possibly TRBD1 for D (6 bases). The source material was naive CD4+ T cells sorted from blood. Sample subset: CD45RA+ positively selected. The CDR3 nucleotides read TGTGCCATCAGTGAATCCCCCAGGGGTACCTACGAGCAGTACTTC. Translated, it gives CAISESPRGTYEQYF.